A single sample is the source of the 14 T cell receptor beta chains below, sequenced in a study of Graves' ophthalmopathy and Graves' hyperthyroidism. Amplification of the TCR beta CDR3 regions used RNA transcripts (as template). First-round RT-PCR employed HTBI primers, with a second-round multiplex PCR after it. Via MiXCR, TCRdb re-called the multiplex PCR reads, giving one row per CDR3 protein. The sample lists a few hundred thousand distinct CDR3 sequences, about a fifth occurring once. Sequenced sample: peripheral blood. All receptors derive from a woman in her forties or fifties with Graves' ophthalmopathy.

The gene calls are TRBV6-1 and TRBJ2-7; 8 bases fit TRBD1. The CDR3 is 12 amino acids. J was trimmed by 4 bases and V by 7 bases; bases with no gene match: 3. The germline V gene encodes CDR1 MNHNS and CDR2 SASEGT. The CDR3, as DNA: TGTGCCAGCACTGGACAGGGTTACGAGCAGTACTTC. This codes for CASTGQGYEQYF.

This clonotype was recorded at least ten times. The chain has TRBV6-5 and TRBJ2-7, with D possibly matching TRBD2 (6 bases). Looked up from germline, CDR1 is MNHEY and CDR2 is SVGAGI. This CDR3 has 15 amino acids. V lost 0 bases and J lost 3, with 12 bases in between. The CDR3 DNA follows: TGTGCCAGCAGTTACTCGACCGGGACTTACTACGAGCAGTACTTC. Translating it yields CASSYSTGTYYEQYF.

V is TRBV20-1 and J is TRBJ1-6; TRBD1 aligns across 10 bases. CDR1 is DFQATT and CDR2 is SNEGSKA in the germline V gene (reference sequence). V was pared by 4 bases and J by 14 bases, with 11 bases of the junction left unmatched. The CDR3 is 14 residues long. CDR3 in amino acids: CSATGTGVGSTLHF. CDR3 bases: TGCAGTGCTACCGGGACAGGGGTCGGATCAACCCTCCACTTT.

This clonotype was counted many times. The rearrangement joins TRBV12-3 or TRBV12-4 to TRBJ2-7; D not certain. This CDR3 has 13 amino acids. Trimming removed 6 bases from V and 2 bases from J, with 11 bases in between. The CDR3 sequence: CASSLTPTYEQYF. The DNA of the CDR3 is TGTGCCAGCAGCCTGACACCCACCTACGAGCAGTACTTC.

This clonotype has only a few counts. This clone may be a read error of a much larger clone one base away. This sequence joins TRBV6-1 and TRBJ1-1; TRBD1 is a possible D gene (5 bases). Germline V gives CDR1 MNHNS, CDR2 SASEGT. Trimming cost V 10 bases and J 4 bases, with 13 bases left between them. The CDR3 spans 12 residues. The CDR3 protein is CAISSGGTEAFF. The CDR3 nucleotides read TGTGCCATCTCTTCTGGGGGCACTGAAGCTTTCTTT.

The table lists this clonotype with many counts. This chain connects TRBV19 to TRBJ1-5; D may be TRBD1 (6 bases). This CDR3 is 16 amino acids long. From germline, CDR1 is LNHDA and CDR2 SQIVND (reference sequence). Trimming removed 3 bases at V and 1 base at J, with 13 bases between. The CDR3 loop reads CASSMRPGASNQPQHF. The CDR3, as DNA: TGTGCCAGTAGTATGCGCCCGGGGGCGAGCAATCAGCCCCAGCATTTT.

This clonotype was observed at least ten times. The chain employs TRBV6-5 and TRBJ1-6; no firm D call. V was cut by 0 bases and J by 8 bases, with 14 bases left in between. Per the germline V gene, CDR1 is MNHEY and CDR2 is SVGAGI. The CDR3 is 16 residues long. DNA of the CDR3: TGTGCCAGCAGTTACTCGACTCGGCCAGGTCATTCACCCCTCCACTTT. Its protein is CASSYSTRPGHSPLHF.

This clonotype was seen at least ten times. V gene TRBV13 combines with J gene TRBJ2-7; TRBD2 is a possible D gene (5 bases). The ends were cut back, 5 bases at V and 5 bases at J, with 16 bases in the middle. Germline CDR1 and CDR2: PRHDT and FYEKMQ (reference sequence). This CDR3 has 14 amino acids. CDR3 DNA: TGTGCCAGCAGCCAGCGGACCGGCGGCCACGAGCAGTACTTC. This encodes CASSQRTGGHEQYF.

This clonotype was counted many times. The gene calls are TRBV7-9 and TRBJ1-1, with D unclear. Germline V gene sequence: CDR1 SEHNR, CDR2 FQNEAQ (reference sequence). The V and J ends lost 0 bases and 6 bases respectively, with 8 bases between them. The CDR3 runs 13 residues. This CDR3 reads CASSLAGYAEAFF. CDR3 bases: TGTGCCAGCAGCTTAGCAGGTTACGCTGAAGCTTTCTTT.

Ten or more counts support this clonotype. This sequence joins TRBV25-1 and TRBJ1-2; D unresolved. Trimming took 6 bases from V and 6 from J, leaving 8 bases between them. This CDR3 spans 11 amino acids. Germline CDR1 MGHDK, CDR2 SYGVNS. The CDR3 reads CASRQGNGYTF. The CDR3 DNA reads TGTGCCAGCAGGCAAGGCAATGGCTACACCTTC.

In its sample, this clonotype was seen many times. The V gene is TRBV4-2, the J gene TRBJ2-5; 10 bases match TRBD1. J was trimmed by 5 bases and V by 1 base; bases with no gene match: 7. CDR3 length equals 16 residues. The germline gives CDR1 LGHNA, CDR2 YNFKEQ. The CDR3 here is CASSQGGTGAGETQYF. The DNA for the CDR3 is TGTGCCAGCAGCCAAGGGGGGACAGGGGCAGGGGAGACCCAGTACTTC.

This clonotype was recorded many times. The rearrangement links TRBV13 to TRBJ2-7, with a tentative D call TRBD1 (5 bases). Germline CDR1 and CDR2: PRHDT and FYEKMQ (reference sequence). The CDR3 loop spans 15 amino acids. Trimming took 5 bases from V and 5 from J, leaving 19 bases between them. The CDR3 DNA reads TGTGCCAGCAGCGGCGGTGGGCAGGGAAGCGACGAGCAGTACTTC. This translates into CASSGGGQGSDEQYF.

The table lists this clonotype with many counts. The chain employs TRBV12-3 or TRBV12-4 and TRBJ2-7; the D is unclear. The CDR3 runs to 12 residues. With 6 bases removed from V and 2 bases from J, the gap between germline ends came to 8 bases. The DNA for the CDR3 is TGTGCCAGCAGCACCGGTACCTACGAGCAGTACTTC. This sequence encodes CASSTGTYEQYF.

In this sample, this clonotype turned up many times. The chain couples TRBV24-1 to TRBJ1-5, with D uncertain. The CDR3 has 12 amino acids. In germline, CDR1 is KGHDR, CDR2 SFDVKD. V lost 9 bases and J lost 1, with 6 bases in between. The CDR3 DNA follows: TGTGCCACCTCTGAAAGCAATCAGCCCCAGCATTTT. Protein: CATSESNQPQHF.